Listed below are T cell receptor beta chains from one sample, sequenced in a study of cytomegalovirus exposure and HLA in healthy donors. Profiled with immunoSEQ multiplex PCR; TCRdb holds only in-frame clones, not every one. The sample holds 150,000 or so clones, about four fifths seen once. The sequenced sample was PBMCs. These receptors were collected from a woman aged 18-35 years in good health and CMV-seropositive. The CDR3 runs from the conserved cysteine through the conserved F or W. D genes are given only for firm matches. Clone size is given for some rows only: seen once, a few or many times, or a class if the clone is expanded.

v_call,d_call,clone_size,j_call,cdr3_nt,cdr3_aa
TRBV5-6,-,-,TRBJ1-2,TGTGCCAGCAGCTACAGTCCTCCCCGGGGCTACACCTTC,CASSYSPPRGYTF
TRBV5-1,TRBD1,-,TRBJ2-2,TGCGCCAGCAGCCCCGGGGGACAGGGTGGCACCGGGGAGCTGTTTTTT,CASSPGGQGGTGELFF
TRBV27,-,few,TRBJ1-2,TGTGCCAGCAGGATTAATGGAGGTGGGGGCTACACCTTC,CASRINGGGGYTF
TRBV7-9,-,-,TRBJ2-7,TGTGCTAGCAGACGTGACGGGAACTACGAGCAGTACTTC,CASRRDGNYEQYF
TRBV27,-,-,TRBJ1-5,TGTGCCAGCAGTAGCTCGGGAACAGGGCATGGCAATCAGCCCCAGCATTTT,CASSSSGTGHGNQPQHF
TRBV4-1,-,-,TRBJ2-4,TGCGCCAGCAGCCCCGGAGGGATCAGAAACATTCAGTACTTC,CASSPGGIRNIQYF
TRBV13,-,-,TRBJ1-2,TGTGCCAGCAGCTTAGGCCTCGGGACATCTAACTATGGCTACACCTTC,CASSLGLGTSNYGYTF
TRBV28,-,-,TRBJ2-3,TGTGCCAGCAGCCTCCTAGCGAGAGATACGCAGTATTTT,CASSLLARDTQYF
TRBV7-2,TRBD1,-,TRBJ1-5,TGTGCCAGCAGCTGGACAGGGATTGGGAATCAGCCCCAGCATTTT,CASSWTGIGNQPQHF
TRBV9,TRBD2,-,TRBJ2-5,TGTGCCAGCAGCGTAGGACTAGCAGGGGAGACCCAGTACTTC,CASSVGLAGETQYF
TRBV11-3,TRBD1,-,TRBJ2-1,TGTGCCAGCAGCCCGGGACAGGGCAATGAGCAGTTCTTC,CASSPGQGNEQFF
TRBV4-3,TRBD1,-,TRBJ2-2,TGCGCCAGCAGCGCGGGACAGGGAGAGACCTCCACCGGGGAGCTGTTTTTT,CASSAGQGETSTGELFF
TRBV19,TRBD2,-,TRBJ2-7,TGTGCCAGTAGTCCGGGACTAGCGGGGGGTGAGCAGTACTTC,CASSPGLAGGEQYF
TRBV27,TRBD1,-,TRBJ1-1,TGTGCCAGCAGGGGGACAGGGAGGACTGAAGCTTTCTTT,CASRGTGRTEAFF
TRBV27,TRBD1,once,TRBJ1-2,TGTGCCAGCAGTTCGGGACAGGGGTATGTTAGGAGCTACACCTTC,CASSSGQGYVRSYTF
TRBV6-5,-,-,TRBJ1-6,TGTGCCAGCAGTGTAGAAGGGGGGGGACGGTCACCCCTCCACTTT,CASSVEGGGRSPLHF
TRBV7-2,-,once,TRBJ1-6,TGTGCCAGCAGCTCAGAGGCCCGTTATAATTCACCCCTCCACTTT,CASSSEARYNSPLHF
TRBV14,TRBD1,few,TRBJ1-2,TGTGCCAGCAGCCATGGATCCGGGACAGGGGCCCCCTACTATGGCTACACCTTC,CASSHGSGTGAPYYGYTF
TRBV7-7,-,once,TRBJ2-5,TGTGCTAGCAGCTTATCCGGGACTCCCCAAGAGACCCAGTACTTC,CASSLSGTPQETQYF
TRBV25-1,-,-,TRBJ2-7,TGTGCCAGCAGGAAGGAGGGAATTACGACGCAGTACTTC,CASRKEGITTQYF
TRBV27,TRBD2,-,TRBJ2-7,TGTGCCAGCAGTCCCTTGGCGGGGGGACCCTACGAGCAGTACTTC,CASSPLAGGPYEQYF
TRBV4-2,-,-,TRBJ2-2,TGTGCCAGCAGCCAAGACGGACTACTAACCGGGGAGCTGTTTTTT,CASSQDGLLTGELFF
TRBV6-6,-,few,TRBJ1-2,TGTGCCAGCAGCCGCGGGGCTAACTATGGCTACACCTTC,CASSRGANYGYTF
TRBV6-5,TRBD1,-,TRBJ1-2,TGTGCCAGCAGTAGACAGGGATCGGATGGCTACACCTTC,CASSRQGSDGYTF
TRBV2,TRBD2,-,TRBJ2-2,TGTGCCAGCAGTGGTAGCGGGACTCCCGGGGAGCTGTTTTTT,CASSGSGTPGELFF
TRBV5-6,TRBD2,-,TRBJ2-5,TGTGCCAGCAGTTGGACTAGCGGGGGGCTGGAGACCCAGTACTTC,CASSWTSGGLETQYF